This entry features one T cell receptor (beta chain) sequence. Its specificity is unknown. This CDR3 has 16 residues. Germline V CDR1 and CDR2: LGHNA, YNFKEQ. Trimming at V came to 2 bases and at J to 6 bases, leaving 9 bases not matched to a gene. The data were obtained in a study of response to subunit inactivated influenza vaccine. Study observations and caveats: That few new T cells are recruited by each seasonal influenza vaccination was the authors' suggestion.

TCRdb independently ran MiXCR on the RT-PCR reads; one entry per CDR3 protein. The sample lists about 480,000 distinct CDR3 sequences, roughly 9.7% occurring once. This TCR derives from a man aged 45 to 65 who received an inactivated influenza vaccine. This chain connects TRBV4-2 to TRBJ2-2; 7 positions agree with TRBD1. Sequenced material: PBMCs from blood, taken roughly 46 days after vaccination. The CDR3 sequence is CASSQFQGVEAGELFF. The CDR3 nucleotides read TGTGCCAGCAGCCAATTTCAGGGGGTGGAGGCCGGGGAGCTGTTTTTT.